One TCR beta chain is described in this entry. Its antigen remains unidentified. Profiled with immunoSEQ multiplex PCR; TCRdb holds only in-frame clones, not every one. The sample has 15,000 or so clones, about 83% seen once; the top ten hold 17%. This record belongs to a study of somatic mutations in cytotoxic T cells in rheumatoid arthritis. Looking at the study overall: Right after diagnosis, and before any treatment had started, patient peripheral blood (about 30 ml EDTA) was drawn. Sorting by flow gave nearly 100% purity for some V beta antibody-stained T-cell populations, including V beta1+ cells sequenced for TCRB. Study findings and constraints: An increase in CD8+ clonality with age was seen in rheumatoid arthritis patients but not in healthy controls. More than 20% of CD8+ cells belonged to the largest clone in about an eighth of the roughly 60 patients.

Germline loops: CDR1 SQVTM, CDR2 ANQGSEA. The CDR3 loop spans 10 amino acids. V was cut by 2 bases and J by 5 bases, with 3 bases left in between. Source material: CD8+ T cells sorted from blood. The TCR comes from an adult with rheumatoid arthritis. The chain has TRBV29-1 and TRBJ2-5; no reliable D call. As DNA, the CDR3 is TGCAGCGTTGAATGGGAGACCCAGTACTTC. Translated, it gives CSVEWETQYF.